This TCR beta chain was identified in a study of T cell clones after liver transplantation. Per germline, CDR1 KGHSH and CDR2 LQKENI. This CDR3 has 14 amino acids. Losses at the gene ends were 2 bases for V and 7 bases for J; bases not matched to a gene: 4. Sequencing was performed with immunoSEQ multiplex PCR; in TCRdb, only in-frame clones are kept and a portion is missing. The table lists tens of thousands of clones, roughly two thirds of them singletons. This receptor was taken from a human donor who received a liver transplant. The input for sequencing was CD4+ T cells from blood, taken before liver transplant. The V gene is TRBV18, the J gene TRBJ2-4, with 8 bases aligning to TRBD1. CDR3 region: CASSPEGQVNIQYF. The CDR3 DNA reads as TGTGCCAGCTCACCAGAGGGACAGGTGAACATTCAGTACTTC.